The source of this T cell receptor beta chain is a study of blood T cell repertoires in COVID-19. The germline V and J ends were trimmed by 7 bases and 0 bases, with 9 bases remaining between them. CDR1 and CDR2 (germline): KGHDR, SFDVKD. This CDR3 region has 13 residues. Libraries were prepared by immunoSEQ multiplex PCR; TCRdb keeps only in-frame clonotypes and omits some of them. The sample includes 250,000 or so clones, 88% of them seen just once. The clonotype comes from a woman aged 25 to 39 who had been exposed to COVID-19. The sample consisted of PBMCs or T cells enriched from blood (not recorded which). The chain recombines TRBV24-1 with TRBJ2-7, with unresolved D. The CDR3 nucleotides are TGTGCCACCAGATCCGGTACCTCCTACGAGCAGTACTTC. It specifies CATRSGTSYEQYF.